This T cell receptor (beta chain) was obtained from a study of blood T cells in healthy people across ages. This clonotype showed up just a few times. The junction and the germline gene differ at one end; a read error may be behind it. For the second PCR, which ran for 7 to 11 cycles, a sample-barcoded 5' primer and a J-beta primer mix were used. TCRdb fed the 5' RACE reads into MiXCR, producing one record per CDR3 protein. This sample has around 320,000 distinct CDR3 sequences, with 27% found just once. The CDR3 consists of 15 residues. The germline V gene encodes CDR1 SSHAT and CDR2 FNYEAQ (reference sequence).

Material: blood. The receptor was isolated from an older woman in good health. This chain links TRBV7-7 with TRBJ2-5; possibly TRBD2 for D (6 bases). The end of the DNA aligns better with TRBJ2-1, so the J call may be wrong. CDR3 loop: CASSLSPGARDEQFF. Written as DNA, the CDR3 is TGTGCTAGCAGCTTATCCCCGGGAGCGCGAGATGAGCAGTTCTTC.